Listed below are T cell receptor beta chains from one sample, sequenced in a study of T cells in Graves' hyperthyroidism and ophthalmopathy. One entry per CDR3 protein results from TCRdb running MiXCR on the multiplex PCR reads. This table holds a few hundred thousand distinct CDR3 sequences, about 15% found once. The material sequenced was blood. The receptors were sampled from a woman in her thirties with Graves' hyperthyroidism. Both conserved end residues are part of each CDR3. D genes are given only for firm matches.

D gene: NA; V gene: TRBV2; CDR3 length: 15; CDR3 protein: CAFLAGDGNTDTQYF
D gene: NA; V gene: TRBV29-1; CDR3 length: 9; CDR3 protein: CSVEDMRYF
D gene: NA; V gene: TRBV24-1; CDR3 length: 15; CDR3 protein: CATSAVRDSSYEQYF
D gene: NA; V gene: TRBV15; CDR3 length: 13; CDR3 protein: CATSTPGVFGYTF
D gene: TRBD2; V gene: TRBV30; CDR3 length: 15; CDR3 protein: CAWSVLAGAKNIQYF
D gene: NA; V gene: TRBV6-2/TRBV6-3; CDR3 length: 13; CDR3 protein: CASSKNIPDTQYF
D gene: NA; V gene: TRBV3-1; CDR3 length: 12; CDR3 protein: CASSQRGSGYTF
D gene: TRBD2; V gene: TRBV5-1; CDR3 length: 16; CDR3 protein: CASSLERTRDTDTQYF
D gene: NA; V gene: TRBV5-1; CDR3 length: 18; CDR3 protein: CASSHYVVGYTNTGELFF
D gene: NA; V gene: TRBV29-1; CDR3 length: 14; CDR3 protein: CSVGPLGRDYGYTF
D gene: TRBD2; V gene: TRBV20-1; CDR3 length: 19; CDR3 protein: CSARDPARVGLAGVETQYF
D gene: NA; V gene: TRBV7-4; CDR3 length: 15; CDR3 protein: CASSLAGVHTGELFF
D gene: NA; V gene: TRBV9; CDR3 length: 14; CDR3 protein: CASSGDSWGYEQYF
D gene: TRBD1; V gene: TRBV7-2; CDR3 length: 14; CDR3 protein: CASSFRGQGAVLFF
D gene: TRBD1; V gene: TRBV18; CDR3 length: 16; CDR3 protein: CASSPTPDRENTEAFF
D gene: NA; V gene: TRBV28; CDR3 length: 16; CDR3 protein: CASSLVGRGSSYEQYF
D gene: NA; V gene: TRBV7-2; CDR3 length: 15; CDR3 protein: CASSLDGTPFYEQYF
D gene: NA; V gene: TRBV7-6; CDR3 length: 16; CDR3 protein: CASSLSFRSYQETQYF
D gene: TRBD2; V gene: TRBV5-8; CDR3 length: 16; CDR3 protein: CASRHRLAGEGDTQYF
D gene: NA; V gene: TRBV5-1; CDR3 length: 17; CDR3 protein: CASSSQAVGTLSYEQYF
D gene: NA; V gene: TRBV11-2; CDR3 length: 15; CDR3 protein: CASSLADGRVYEQYF
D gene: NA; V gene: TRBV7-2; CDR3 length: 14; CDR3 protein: CASSVKVAANGYTF
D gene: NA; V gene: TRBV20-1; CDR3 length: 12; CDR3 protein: CSAREAHYGYTF
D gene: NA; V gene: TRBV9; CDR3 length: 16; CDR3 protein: CASSVTDVGRSDTQYF
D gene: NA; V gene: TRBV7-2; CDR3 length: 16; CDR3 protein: CASSQGPSVFGNEQFF
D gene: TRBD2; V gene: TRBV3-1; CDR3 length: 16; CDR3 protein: CASSSPSGKRRETQYF
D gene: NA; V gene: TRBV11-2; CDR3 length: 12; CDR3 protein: CASSFNGRKLFF
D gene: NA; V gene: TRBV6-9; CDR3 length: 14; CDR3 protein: CASSYAGLFSPLHF
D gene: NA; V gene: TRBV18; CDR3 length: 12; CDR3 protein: CASSPLGPEAFF
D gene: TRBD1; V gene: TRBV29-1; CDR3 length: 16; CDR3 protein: CSVVQRGGQERYEQYF
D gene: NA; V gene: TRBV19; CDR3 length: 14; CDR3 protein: CASSISLATDTQYF
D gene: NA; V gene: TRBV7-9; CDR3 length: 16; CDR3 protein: CASSLAGLTYQETQYF
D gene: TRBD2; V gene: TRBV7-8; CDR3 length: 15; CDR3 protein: CASGTSGRGTGELFF
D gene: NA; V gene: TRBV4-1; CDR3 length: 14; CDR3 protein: CASSQDWGYQPQHF
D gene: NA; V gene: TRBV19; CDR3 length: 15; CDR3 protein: CASSRTAATNEKLFF
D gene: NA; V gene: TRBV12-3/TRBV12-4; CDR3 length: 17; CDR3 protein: CASSPSRGAASTDTQYF
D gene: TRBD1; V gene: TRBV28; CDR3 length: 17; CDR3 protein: CASSLRQGRGNDYGYTF
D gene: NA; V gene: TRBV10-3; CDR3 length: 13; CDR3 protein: CAIAQGVYREQYF
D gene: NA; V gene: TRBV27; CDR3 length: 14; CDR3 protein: CASSEAGGLWTQYF
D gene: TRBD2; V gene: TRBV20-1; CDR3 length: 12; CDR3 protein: CSASGRANEQSF
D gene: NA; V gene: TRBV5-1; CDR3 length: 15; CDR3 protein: CASSLESSSTYEQYF
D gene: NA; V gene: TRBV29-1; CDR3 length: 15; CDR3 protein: CSVGGSPSLNTEAFF
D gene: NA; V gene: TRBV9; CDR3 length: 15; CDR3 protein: CASSVEGTYTGELFF
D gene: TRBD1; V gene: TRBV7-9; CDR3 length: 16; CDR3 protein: CASSPGPGQGNEKLFF
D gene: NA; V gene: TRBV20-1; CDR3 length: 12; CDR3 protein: CSASGGDHEQYF
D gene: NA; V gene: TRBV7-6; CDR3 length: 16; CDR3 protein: CASSSTGAVSYNEQFF
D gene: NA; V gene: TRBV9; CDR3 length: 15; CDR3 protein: CASSVEVSGKETQYF
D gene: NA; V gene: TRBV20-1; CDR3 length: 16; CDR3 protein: CSAREPGRGRIDEQFF
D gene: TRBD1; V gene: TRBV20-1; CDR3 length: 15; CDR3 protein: CSARVGQGATSPLHF
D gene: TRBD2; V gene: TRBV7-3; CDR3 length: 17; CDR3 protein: CASSQRTSGRGGNEQFF
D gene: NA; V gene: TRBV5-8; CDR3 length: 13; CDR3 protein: CASSTGPRETQYF
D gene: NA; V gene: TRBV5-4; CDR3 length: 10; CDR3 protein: CATEGVKAFF
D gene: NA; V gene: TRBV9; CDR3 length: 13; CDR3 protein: CASSVALGQGYTF